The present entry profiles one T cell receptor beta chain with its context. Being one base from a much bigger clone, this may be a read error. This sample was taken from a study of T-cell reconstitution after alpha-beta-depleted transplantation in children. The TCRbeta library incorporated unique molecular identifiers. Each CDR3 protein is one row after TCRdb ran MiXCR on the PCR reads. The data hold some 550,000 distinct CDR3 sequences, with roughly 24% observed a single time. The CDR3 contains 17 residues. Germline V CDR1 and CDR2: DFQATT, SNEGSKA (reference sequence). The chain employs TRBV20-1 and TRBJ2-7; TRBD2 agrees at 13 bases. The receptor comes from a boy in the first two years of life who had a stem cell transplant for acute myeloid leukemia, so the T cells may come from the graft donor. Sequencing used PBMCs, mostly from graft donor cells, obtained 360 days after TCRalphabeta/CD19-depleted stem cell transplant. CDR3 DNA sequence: TGCTGTGCTAGAGTGACTAGCGGGGGGCTAGCACCTTACGAGCAGTACGTC. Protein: CCARVTSGGLAPYEQYV.